This entry describes one T cell receptor beta chain. Trimming took 8 bases from V and 0 from J; bases not matched to a gene: 3. The CDR3 covers 12 residues. The V gene's germline CDR1 is DFQATT and CDR2 SNEGSKA (reference sequence). The entry originates in a study of CD8 T cells in Susac syndrome. A quantity of roughly 0.5 to 1 ug RNA underwent reverse transcription using random hexamers. Coverage of TCR beta CDR3 amplification by immunoSEQ multiplex PCR extended to 54 Vbeta and 13 Jbeta. TCRdb re-called the immunoSEQ multiplex PCR reads with MiXCR, one entry per CDR3 protein. The data contain under 550,000 distinct CDR3 sequences, about 85% of them singletons.

The clonotype originates from a human donor with multiple sclerosis. Sequencing used CD8+ T cells from PBMCs. The gene calls are TRBV20-1 and TRBJ1-1, with 7 bases lining up with TRBD1. CDR3 region: CSPDRLNTEAFF. The CDR3 DNA follows: TGCAGTCCGGACAGGCTGAACACTGAAGCTTTCTTT.